This T cell receptor (beta chain) was captured in a study of T cells in women clearing cervical HPV infection. About the research overall: Control women cleared a single incident HPV16 infection within 12 months. HLA type could not be excluded as a confounder.

Comments on this clone: Its antigen is still unknown.

TCRdb's table, derived via immunoSEQ multiplex PCR, lists solely in-frame clones and lacks some. Listed are about 20,000 clones; roughly 4.9% falls within the top ten. Study-wide results and limits: Richness plus V gene abundances separated cases from controls with AUC around 0.8.

The receptor's source is a woman between 18 and 69 years old with a cervical HPV16 infection that either progressed to CIN3+ or cleared (not recorded which). The sequencing sample was made of blood buffy coat.

This CDR3 is CASSDILYDYTF. The sequenced CDR3 bases are TGTGCCAGCAGCGACATCCTCTACGAC. V usage is TRBV7-9 and J usage is TRBJ1-2; no clear D. Sequencing ends 3 residues short of the CDR3 end; the germline J gene provides the rest. The germline CDR1 and CDR2 sequences are SEHNR and FQNEAQ (reference sequence). The CDR3 has 12 amino acids.